A selection of T cell receptor beta chains follows, all from one sample in a study of cytomegalovirus exposure and HLA in healthy donors. Profiling relied on immunoSEQ multiplex PCR, and the TCRdb table lists in-frame clones only, not all of them. This sample carries about 38,000 clones, approximately 95% of them seen once, and the ten largest clones take 3.3%. The sequenced sample was PBMCs. The receptors were sampled from a man between 18 and 35 years old in good health and CMV-seronegative. The CDR3 runs from the conserved cysteine through the conserved F or W. Each record gives: J gene, D gene, V gene, clone size, CDR3 DNA, CDR3 protein. A D gene is named only where the DNA matches it firmly. Size is stated for part of the rows, as once, few or many counts, or as a class when the clone is expanded.

TRBJ2-5 | NA | TRBV6-5 | NA | TGTGCCAGCAGTTACTCGTCCAGGGTGGGCCAAGAGACCCAGTACTTC | CASSYSSRVGQETQYF
TRBJ1-4 | TRBD1 | TRBV27 | NA | TGTGCCAGCAGTCCACAGGGGTTAGCTAATGAAAAACTGTTTTTT | CASSPQGLANEKLFF
TRBJ1-2 | TRBD1 | TRBV2 | NA | TGTGCCAGCAGGAAACTTTTCCGGGACAGGGGGCGCATGGATGGCTACACCTTC | CASRKLFRDRGRMDGYTF
TRBJ1-2 | TRBD1 | TRBV5-5 | once | TGTGCCAGCAGTCAGGGGGACCCGAACTATGGCTACACCTTC | CASSQGDPNYGYTF
TRBJ2-1 | NA | TRBV5-1 | NA | TGCGCCAGCAGCTTAGCTAGCTGGAACAATGAGCAGTTCTTC | CASSLASWNNEQFF
TRBJ2-5 | NA | TRBV30 | NA | TGTGCCTGGAGTACAGGGTATAACGAAGAGACCCAGTACTTC | CAWSTGYNEETQYF
TRBJ2-2 | NA | TRBV9 | NA | TGTGCCAGCAGCGTTAACGGACAGCAATCCGGGGAGCTGTTTTTT | CASSVNGQQSGELFF
TRBJ2-2 | TRBD1 | TRBV10-1 | once | TGCGCCAGCAGTGAAAGACAGGGGGTCGGCGGGGAGCTGTTTTTT | CASSERQGVGGELFF
TRBJ1-1 | TRBD1 | TRBV10-2 | NA | TGCGCCAGCGCCACAGGGGTTGCCACTGAAGCTTTCTTT | CASATGVATEAFF
TRBJ1-2 | NA | TRBV6-1 | NA | TGTGCCAGCAGTGAGAGGGTAGGGAATGGCTACACCTTC | CASSERVGNGYTF
TRBJ2-5 | NA | TRBV18 | NA | TGTGCCAGCTCACCACTTGTCAGGTCGAGTCAAGAGACCCAGTACTTC | CASSPLVRSSQETQYF
TRBJ2-1 | TRBD2 | TRBV19 | NA | TGTGCCAGTAACCTTCAAGCGGGGGGGAGTAATGAGCAGTTCTTC | CASNLQAGGSNEQFF
TRBJ2-1 | TRBD2 | TRBV7-3 | NA | TGTGCCAGCAGAGAATCGCCGGGACTAGCGGGAGGGAATGAGCAGTTCTTC | CASRESPGLAGGNEQFF
TRBJ2-5 | NA | TRBV25-1 | NA | TGTGCCAGCAGTGAACCCCGACAGGCCACTTCCTCAGAGACCCAGTACTTC | CASSEPRQATSSETQYF
TRBJ2-1 | TRBD1 | TRBV5-1 | NA | TGCGCCAGCAGCTTACCGACAGGGGGCAATGAGCAGTTCTTC | CASSLPTGGNEQFF
TRBJ1-2 | NA | TRBV6-6 | NA | TGTGCCAGCAGTTACTCCGAATGGAGCGGGGGCTACACCTTC | CASSYSEWSGGYTF
TRBJ2-2 | NA | TRBV2 | NA | TGTGCCAGCAACCAGGGGGGCACCGGGGAGCTGTTTTTT | CASNQGGTGELFF
TRBJ2-5 | TRBD2 | TRBV9 | NA | TGTGCCAGCAGCGCCCGAGTAGCGGGGATCCAAGAGACCCAGTACTTC | CASSARVAGIQETQYF
TRBJ1-2 | NA | TRBV6-5 | NA | TGTGCCAGCGGTCGACAGGCGACGGTTGGGGGCTACACCTTC | CASGRQATVGGYTF
TRBJ1-5 | TRBD1 | TRBV27 | NA | TGTGCCAGCAGGGGACAGGTAAGGAATCAGCCCCAGCATTTT | CASRGQVRNQPQHF
TRBJ2-5 | NA | TRBV5-1 | NA | TGCGCCAGCAGCTTGGGGGAACAGGGGGGGTTTGAAGAGACCCAGTACTTC | CASSLGEQGGFEETQYF
TRBJ1-3 | NA | TRBV13 | NA | TGTGCCAGCAGCTTAAGGGGGACTGGAAACACCATATATTTT | CASSLRGTGNTIYF
TRBJ1-5 | NA | TRBV6-1 | NA | TGTGCCAGCAGTGCCCGACAGTATAGCAATCAGCCCCAGCATTTT | CASSARQYSNQPQHF
TRBJ1-5 | TRBD1 | TRBV23-1 | NA | TGCGCCAGCAGCCCAAGGGACAGGGGCAATCAGCCCCAGCATTTT | CASSPRDRGNQPQHF
TRBJ1-1 | TRBD1 | TRBV9 | NA | TGTGCCAGCAGCGTAGAAGGGACAGGGAACACTGAAGCTTTCTTT | CASSVEGTGNTEAFF